Below, 4 T cell receptor beta chains from the same sample are listed, as sequenced in a study of blood T cells in healthy people across ages (dated by TCRdb to the mid-2010s). Preparation of the library involved 5' RACE. Sequencing relied on an Illumina HiSeq 2500. A second 7 to 11 cycle PCR used a sample-barcoded 5' primer and a J-beta primer mix. Using fastp trimming at Q25 and MiXCR clonotype assembly, TCRdb reanalyzed the public sequencing data and kept in-frame beta chains. Identical CDR3 proteins give one entry, which carries the most common genes and DNA. For this sample there are 650,000 to 800,000 distinct CDR3 sequences; about 51% appear just once. The top ten constitute roughly 12% of the sample. Sequenced: blood. The receptors derive from a woman of 80 years or more in good health.

This clonotype was seen at least ten times. The rearrangement joins TRBV10-2 to TRBJ2-7, with D unclear. Trimming left V 4 bases short and J 5 bases short, with 6 bases between. Germline lookup yields CDR1 WSHSY and CDR2 SAAADI. This CDR3 region has 11 residues. The CDR3 DNA reads TGCGCCAGCAGTGGTAGTAACGAGCAGTACTTC. Translated: CASSGSNEQYF.

The chain combines TRBV11-3 with TRBJ2-3; no firm D call. This CDR3 is built from 15 residues. Germline values: CDR1 SGHNT, CDR2 YENEEA. V lost 5 bases and J lost 6, with 18 bases in between. The CDR3 protein is CASSHTVGPGDTQYF. For the CDR3, the DNA is TGTGCCAGCAGCCATACGGTCGGACCCGGGGATACGCAGTATTTT.

There are many counts of this clonotype. The chain is built from TRBV7-2 and TRBJ2-7; D is uncertain. V lost 7 bases and J 1 base, leaving 14 bases between the germline ends. Germline CDR1 SGHTA, CDR2 FQGNSA. The CDR3 has 14 residues. CDR3 protein: CASNVDLESYEQYF. The CDR3 region has the DNA TGTGCCAGCAATGTGGATTTAGAGTCCTACGAGCAGTACTTC.

V gene TRBV7-9 combines with J gene TRBJ2-4; 7 bases match TRBD2. Germline lookup yields CDR1 SEHNR and CDR2 FQNEAQ (reference sequence). The V gene end was trimmed by 0 bases and the J gene end by 9 bases; junction bases not matched to a gene: 8. This CDR3 has 15 amino acids. The CDR3 region is CASSLAQTGGGIQYF. The DNA for the CDR3 is TGTGCCAGCAGCTTAGCGCAAACTGGCGGGGGCATTCAGTACTTC.